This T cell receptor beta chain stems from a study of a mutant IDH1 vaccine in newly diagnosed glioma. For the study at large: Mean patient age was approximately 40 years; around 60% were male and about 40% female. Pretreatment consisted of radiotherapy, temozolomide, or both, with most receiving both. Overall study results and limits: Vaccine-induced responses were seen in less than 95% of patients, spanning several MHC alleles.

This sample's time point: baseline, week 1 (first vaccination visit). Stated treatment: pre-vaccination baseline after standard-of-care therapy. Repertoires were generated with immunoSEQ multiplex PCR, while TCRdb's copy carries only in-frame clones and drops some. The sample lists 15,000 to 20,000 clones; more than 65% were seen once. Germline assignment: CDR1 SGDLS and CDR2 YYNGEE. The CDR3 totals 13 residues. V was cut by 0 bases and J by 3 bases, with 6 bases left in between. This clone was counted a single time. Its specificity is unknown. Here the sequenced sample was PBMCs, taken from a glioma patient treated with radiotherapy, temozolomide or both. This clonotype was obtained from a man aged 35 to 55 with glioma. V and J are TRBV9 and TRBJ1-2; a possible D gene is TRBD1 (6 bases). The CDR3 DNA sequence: TGTGCCAGCAGCGTAGGACAGGACTATGGCTACACCTTC. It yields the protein CASSVGQDYGYTF. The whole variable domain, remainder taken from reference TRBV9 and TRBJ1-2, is DSGVTQTPKHLITATGQRVTLRCSPRSGDLSVYWYQQSLDQGLQFLIQYYNGEERAKGNILERFSAQQFPDLHSELNLSSLELGDSALYFCASSVGQDYGYTFGSGTRLTVV.